These T cell receptor beta chains were read from a single sample in a study of cytomegalovirus exposure and HLA in healthy donors. Clones were sequenced by immunoSEQ multiplex PCR, and TCRdb holds only the in-frame ones, with some missing. Of roughly 160,000 clones listed, roughly 80% are singletons. What was sequenced was PBMCs. These receptors were taken from a woman in her 30s in good health and CMV-seropositive. The CDR3 runs from the conserved cysteine through the conserved F or W. A D gene is named only where the DNA matches it firmly. Size is omitted from some rows. Given values are once, few, many or a class for expanded clones.

clone_size,j_call,d_call,v_call,cdr3_nt,cdr3_aa
few,TRBJ1-1,.,TRBV19,TGTGCCAGTAGTACAGGGGCCGGCACTGAAGCTTTCTTT,CASSTGAGTEAFF
.,TRBJ1-5,.,TRBV28,TGTGCCAGCAGTTTTCCGGGGTGGGAGTTGTACCAGCCCCAGCATTTT,CASSFPGWELYQPQHF
.,TRBJ1-1,.,TRBV29-1,TGCAGCGTTGATAGGGCGGGTACTGAAGCTTTCTTT,CSVDRAGTEAFF
.,TRBJ2-2,.,TRBV28,TGTGCCAGCAGCCTCCTCGGGAGGGAGCTGTTTTTT,CASSLLGRELFF
.,TRBJ2-7,TRBD2,TRBV5-1,TGCGCCAGCAGCTTGATGGCTAGCGGGGGAACGAGCTCCTACGAGCAGTACTTC,CASSLMASGGTSSYEQYF
.,TRBJ2-7,TRBD1,TRBV10-3,TGTGCCATCAGTGTTCACAGGGGGCGTGAAAGGGAGCAGTACTTC,CAISVHRGREREQYF
few,TRBJ2-7,TRBD2,TRBV9,TGTGCCAGCAGCCAGTTAGGACTAGCAGGGTACGAGCAGTACTTC,CASSQLGLAGYEQYF
few,TRBJ2-5,.,TRBV7-2,TGTGCCAGCAGCTTAAGTCCCTTGATCGGGGGAGGCCAAGAGACCCAGTACTTC,CASSLSPLIGGGQETQYF
.,TRBJ2-7,.,TRBV6-5,TGTGCCAGCAGTTACTCGAGGAAGGGGTCACCCTACGAGCAGTACTTC,CASSYSRKGSPYEQYF
once,TRBJ1-4,.,TRBV30,TGTGCCTGGAGTGCAGGCACCAATGAAAAACTGTTTTTT,CAWSAGTNEKLFF
once,TRBJ2-3,.,TRBV7-3,TGTGCCAGCAGCTTAACGACTGGACATCTGACAGATACGCAGTATTTT,CASSLTTGHLTDTQYF
.,TRBJ1-2,TRBD1,TRBV5-6,TGTGCCAGCACCCCGGGACAGGGTTATGGCTACACCTTC,CASTPGQGYGYTF
.,TRBJ2-4,.,TRBV4-1,TGCGCCAGCAGCCAAGCGACATTC,CASSQATF
.,TRBJ1-1,.,TRBV19,TGTGCCAGTAGCAAGACAGGCCCCCAGAAGAACACTGAAGCTTTCTTT,CASSKTGPQKNTEAFF
.,TRBJ1-2,TRBD1,TRBV29-1,TGCAGCACTGTCACTGAAGGGGGCGCGGATGGTGGCTACACCTTC,CSTVTEGGADGGYTF
.,TRBJ1-5,TRBD1,TRBV4-3,TGCGCCAGCAGCCGGGACAGGGGACGACAGCCCCAGCATTTT,CASSRDRGRQPQHF
.,TRBJ2-3,TRBD1,TRBV6-4,TGTGCCAGCAGTGACTCGACAGGGGGCTTAGATACGCAGTATTTT,CASSDSTGGLDTQYF
.,TRBJ2-7,.,TRBV4-1,TGCGCCAGCAGCGTTCGAACCCCCCGAAACTTCTACGAGCAGTACTTC,CASSVRTPRNFYEQYF
.,TRBJ2-7,.,TRBV5-6,TGTGCCAGCAGCTTCGGGATTACCTACGAGCAGTACTTC,CASSFGITYEQYF
.,TRBJ2-7,TRBD2,TRBV4-3,TGCGCCAGCAGCCAGGAGACTAGCGGGGGCTATTACGAGCAGTACTTC,CASSQETSGGYYEQYF
.,TRBJ2-7,.,TRBV7-9,TGTTCCAGCAGCTCCGGGTACGAGCAGTACTTC,CSSSSGYEQYF
.,TRBJ1-3,.,TRBV5-4,TGTGCCAGCAGCTTGATTGAGGGAAACACCATATATTTT,CASSLIEGNTIYF
.,TRBJ2-7,.,TRBV15,TGTGCCACCAGCAGAGATAACAGGGACGAGCAGTACTTC,CATSRDNRDEQYF
few,TRBJ2-7,TRBD1,TRBV25-1,TGTGCCAGCAGTGAGTCACAGGGACAGGGTAGCGACGAGCAGTACTTC,CASSESQGQGSDEQYF
.,TRBJ1-2,.,TRBV18,TGTGCCAGCTCACCATTACCAGGGGATAGTGGCTACACCTTC,CASSPLPGDSGYTF
once,TRBJ2-6,.,TRBV4-1,TGCGCCAGCAGCCCCGGACAGCTATACTCTGGGGCCAACGTCCTGACTTTC,CASSPGQLYSGANVLTF
.,TRBJ2-1,TRBD2,TRBV4-2,TGTGCCAGCAGCCAAGATTACGGGCGGGGGGGCCATTACAATGAGCAGTTCTTC,CASSQDYGRGGHYNEQFF
.,TRBJ1-1,TRBD1,TRBV7-2,TGTGCCAGCAGCTTAGGGGTTGGACAGGGGGCTGAAGCTTTCTTT,CASSLGVGQGAEAFF
.,TRBJ2-2,TRBD1,TRBV15,TGTGCCACCAGCAGAGATCAGGGGGCCGGGGAGCTGTTTTTT,CATSRDQGAGELFF
.,TRBJ2-1,TRBD1,TRBV15,TGTGCCACCAGCAGAGAGAAAGGGACAGGGCGTTCGGGAAGCAATGAGCAGTTCTTC,CATSREKGTGRSGSNEQFF
.,TRBJ1-2,.,TRBV28,TGTGCCAGCAGTTCTCGCCCTAGCTATGGCTACACCTTC,CASSSRPSYGYTF
few,TRBJ2-3,TRBD1,TRBV5-1,TGCGCCAGCAGCCTCGGGGACAGGGGTACGGATACGCAGTATTTT,CASSLGDRGTDTQYF
.,TRBJ2-3,.,TRBV11-2,TGTGCCAGCAGCGATTATGTAGGCACAGATACGCAGTATTTT,CASSDYVGTDTQYF
.,TRBJ2-3,TRBD1,TRBV29-1,TGCAGCGTTGAGGGGACAGGGACTAGCACAGATACGCAGTATTTT,CSVEGTGTSTDTQYF
once,TRBJ1-3,.,TRBV9,TGTGCCAGCAGCACCCGAGGGGGAGGAAACACCATATATTTT,CASSTRGGGNTIYF
few,TRBJ2-5,.,TRBV5-1,TGCGCCAGCAGCTTGGTGGGAGAGCGGGAGACCCAGTACTTC,CASSLVGERETQYF
.,TRBJ1-1,.,TRBV6-5,TGTGCCAGCAGCCGTCAGGTTAACACTGAAGCTTTCTTT,CASSRQVNTEAFF
few,TRBJ1-1,TRBD1,TRBV7-9,TGTGCCAGCAGCTCAAGACAGGGCCCGTACTCTGAAGCTTTCTTT,CASSSRQGPYSEAFF
.,TRBJ1-1,TRBD1,TRBV4-3,TGCGCCAGCAGCCAGGACAGGGGGTCATACACTGAAGCTTTCTTT,CASSQDRGSYTEAFF
.,TRBJ2-2,.,TRBV28,TGTGCCAGCAGCCCCTTAACGGGTTCCGGCCGGGAGCTGTTTTTT,CASSPLTGSGRELFF
.,TRBJ1-1,.,TRBV9,TGTGCCAGCAGCGTCGGGGGGGACACTGAAGCTTTCTTT,CASSVGGDTEAFF
.,TRBJ2-1,.,TRBV5-1,TGCGCCAGCAGCTTGGGAGTGGAGCAGTTCTTC,CASSLGVEQFF
.,TRBJ1-2,.,TRBV29-1,TGCAGCGTTGCACTGACAACTAACTATGGCTACACCTTC,CSVALTTNYGYTF
few,TRBJ1-6,.,TRBV7-6,TGTGCCAGCAGCTTAGCGACAGGTCTCAATTCACCCCTCCACTTT,CASSLATGLNSPLHF
.,TRBJ1-2,.,TRBV7-9,TGTGCCAGCAGCTTACAGGGGCCTCTGGGCTACACCTTC,CASSLQGPLGYTF
once,TRBJ1-5,.,TRBV12-5,TGTGCTAGTGGTCTACAGTATAGCAATCAGCCCCAGCATTTT,CASGLQYSNQPQHF
.,TRBJ2-1,TRBD1,TRBV5-1,TGCGCCAGCAGCTTGGACGGACAGGACTCCTACAATGAGCAGTTCTTC,CASSLDGQDSYNEQFF
.,TRBJ2-1,TRBD1,TRBV4-3,TGCGCCAGCAGCGTTCGACAGGGGTCCAACAATGAGCAGTTCTTC,CASSVRQGSNNEQFF